This T cell receptor (beta chain) appears in the sequencing data of a study of blood T cell repertoires in COVID-19. For the study at large: Researchers got acute and convalescent COVID-19 samples from the United States, Italy and Spain.

In the original analysis: For nucleated cells, counts were estimated from reference gene primer amplification. The table came from immunoSEQ multiplex PCR; TCRdb's copy has only in-frame clones and leaves some out. V and J calls and clone size come straight from that table; D and trimming were deduced from the DNA. In the table there are fewer than 150,000 clones, about 88% of which are singletons. V lost 2 bases and J lost 0; bases outside the gene matches: 11. The CDR3 is 19 amino acids. From germline, CDR1 is SGHTA and CDR2 FQGNSA. Material: peripheral blood. This receptor was identified in a man between 50 and 59 years old with active or convalescent COVID-19. The J gene is TRBJ2-7, the V gene TRBV7-2, with 12 nucleotides matching TRBD2. CDR3 region: CASSLKTGGTSGYSYEQYF. CDR3 coding DNA: TGTGCCAGCAGCTTAAAGACGGGTGGGACTAGCGGGTACTCCTACGAGCAGTACTTC.